This TCR beta chain was identified in a study of blood T cells in healthy people across ages. The CDR3 runs to 14 residues. Per the germline V gene, CDR1 is SGDLS and CDR2 is YYNGEE. Combining a sample-barcoded 5' primer with a J-beta primer mix, a second PCR ran for 7 to 11 cycles. TCRdb passed the 5' RACE reads through MiXCR, listing each CDR3 protein once. The top ten hold about 13% of the sample, which has some 670,000 distinct CDR3 sequences, approximately 52% seen once. A remark on this clonotype: This may be a read error, as it is one base from a much larger clone.

Sample: blood. The V and J genes are TRBV9 and TRBJ2-1; tentatively, D is TRBD2 (5 bases). The receptor was isolated from a woman aged 80 or older in good health. The CDR3 DNA reads as TGTGCCAGCAGTCCTCTAGCCCTGTGGGATGAGCGGTTCTTC. Its translation: CASSPLALWDERFF.